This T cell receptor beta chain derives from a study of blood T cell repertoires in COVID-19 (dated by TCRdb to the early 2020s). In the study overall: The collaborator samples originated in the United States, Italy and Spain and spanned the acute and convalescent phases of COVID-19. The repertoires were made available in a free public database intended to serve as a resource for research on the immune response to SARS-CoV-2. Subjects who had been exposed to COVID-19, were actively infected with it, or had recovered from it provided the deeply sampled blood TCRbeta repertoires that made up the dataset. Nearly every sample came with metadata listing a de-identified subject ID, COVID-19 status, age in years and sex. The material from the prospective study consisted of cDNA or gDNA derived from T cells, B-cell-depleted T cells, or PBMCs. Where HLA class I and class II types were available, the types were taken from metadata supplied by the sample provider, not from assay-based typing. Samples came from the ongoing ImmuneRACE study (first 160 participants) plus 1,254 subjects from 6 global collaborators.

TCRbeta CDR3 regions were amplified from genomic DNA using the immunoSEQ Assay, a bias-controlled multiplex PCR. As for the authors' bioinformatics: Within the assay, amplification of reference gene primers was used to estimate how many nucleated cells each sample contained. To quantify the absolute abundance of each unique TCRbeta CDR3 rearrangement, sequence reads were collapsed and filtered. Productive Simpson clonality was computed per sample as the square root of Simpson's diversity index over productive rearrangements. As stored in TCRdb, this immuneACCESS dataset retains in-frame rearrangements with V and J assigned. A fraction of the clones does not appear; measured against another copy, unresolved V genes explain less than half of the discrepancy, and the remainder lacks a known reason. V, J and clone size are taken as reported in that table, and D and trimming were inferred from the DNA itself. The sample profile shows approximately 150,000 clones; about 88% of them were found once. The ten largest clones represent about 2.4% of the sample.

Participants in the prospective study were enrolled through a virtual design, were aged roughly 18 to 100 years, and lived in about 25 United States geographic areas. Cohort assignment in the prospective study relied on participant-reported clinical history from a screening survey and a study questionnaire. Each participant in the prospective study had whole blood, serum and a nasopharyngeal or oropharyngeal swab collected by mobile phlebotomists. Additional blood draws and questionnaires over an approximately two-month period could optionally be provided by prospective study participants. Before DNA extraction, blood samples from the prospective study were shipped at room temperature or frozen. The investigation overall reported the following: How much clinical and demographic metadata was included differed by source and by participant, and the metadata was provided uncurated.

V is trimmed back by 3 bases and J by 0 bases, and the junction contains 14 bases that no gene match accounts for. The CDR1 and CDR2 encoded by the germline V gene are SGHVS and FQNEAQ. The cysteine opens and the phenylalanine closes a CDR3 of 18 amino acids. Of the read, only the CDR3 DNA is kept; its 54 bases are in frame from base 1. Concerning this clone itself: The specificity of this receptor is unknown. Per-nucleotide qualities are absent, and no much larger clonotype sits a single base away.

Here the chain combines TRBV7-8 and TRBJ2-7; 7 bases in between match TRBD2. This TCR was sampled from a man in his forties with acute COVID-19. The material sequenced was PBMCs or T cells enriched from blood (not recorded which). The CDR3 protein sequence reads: CASSFGTITRLSSYEQYF. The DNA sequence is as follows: TGTGCCAGCAGCTTCGGGACTATTACACGCCTTAGCTCCTACGAGCAGTACTTC.